A single sample is the source of the 15 T cell receptor beta chains below, sequenced in a study of human T cells and chemical hapten exposure. One entry per CDR3 protein results from TCRdb running MiXCR on the RACE reads. The data contain approximately 60,000 distinct CDR3 sequences, over 7.5% of them singletons. Indicated time point: patch test 1, 2 weeks after DPC sensitization. Treatment denoted: therapeutic diphenylcyclopropenone sensitization with weekly scalp DPC. This specimen consisted of whole blood, obtained in connection with sensitization to the hapten diphenylcyclopropenone (DPC). These receptor sequences come from a woman in her forties with alopecia areata. Some clones in this sample may be carry-over from other donors' samples.

This clonotype was picked up many times. The rearrangement uses TRBV7-2 and TRBJ2-1; 9 nucleotides align to TRBD2. The germline V gene encodes CDR1 SGHTA and CDR2 FQGNSA. There are 15 residues in the CDR3. V dropped 2 bases and J dropped 8; count of bases not matched to a gene: 7. CDR3 protein: CASSLQRGAAHEQFF. CDR3 bases: TGTGCCAGCAGCTTACAGCGGGGGGCCGCCCATGAGCAGTTCTTC.

This clonotype was seen at least ten times. This rearrangement joins TRBV3-1 to TRBJ2-3; no definite D call. Trimming removed 1 base at V and 3 bases at J, with 17 bases between. The CDR3 extends over 17 amino acids. The V gene's germline CDR1 is LGHDT and CDR2 YNNKEL (reference sequence). CDR3 residues: CASSQVASSAGTDTQYF. The CDR3 DNA is TGTGCCAGCAGCCAAGTGGCGTCCTCCGCCGGGACAGATACGCAGTATTTT.

This clonotype has ten or more counts. J is TRBJ1-1 and V is TRBV5-5; TRBD1 matches 8 bases. The CDR3 has 14 residues. CDR1 SGHKS and CDR2 YYEKEE come from the germline V gene (reference sequence). Unmatched junction bases numbered 4, after V lost 1 base and J lost 5 bases. CDR3 residues: CASSLITGGTEAFF. The CDR3 DNA is TGTGCCAGCAGCTTGATCACAGGGGGTACTGAAGCTTTCTTT.

Many counts were recorded for this clonotype. As the CDR3 is not closed by the conserved phenylalanine or tryptophan, this likely results from a read error. The DNA is omitted, as the CDR3 cannot be located on it reliably, and the CDR3 follows TCRdb's listing. The V call is TRBV5-5, the J call TRBJ1-4. Termini included, the CDR3 measures 8 amino acids. From germline, CDR1 is SGHKS and CDR2 YYEKEE (reference sequence). CDR3 sequence: CASSPDPL.

The chain combines TRBV3-1 with TRBJ2-7; 10 nucleotides align to TRBD2. The ends lost 0 bases at V and 4 bases at J; junction bases unmatched: 6. CDR1 is LGHDT, CDR2 YNNKEL, per germline (reference sequence). The CDR3 covers 16 residues. This CDR3 reads CASSQDRLAGVYEQYF. As DNA, the CDR3 is TGTGCCAGCAGCCAAGATCGGCTAGCGGGGGTGTACGAGCAGTACTTC.

This clonotype was seen ten or more times. The chain carries TRBV5-1 and TRBJ2-3, with 7 bases fitting TRBD2. Looked up from germline, CDR1 is SGHRS and CDR2 is YFSETQ. This CDR3 spans 16 amino acids. Trimming removed 0 bases from V and 0 bases from J; junction bases left unmatched: 4. The DNA for the CDR3 is TGCGCCAGCAGCTTGGCCGGGGGGTCTAGCACAGATACGCAGTATTTT. It is translated as CASSLAGGSSTDTQYF. Variable domain in full (rest from reference TRBV5-1 and TRBJ2-3): KAGVTQTPRYLIKTRGQQVTLSCSPISGHRSVSWYQQTPGQGLQFLFEYFSETQRNKGNFPGRFSGRQFSNSRSEMNVSTLELGDSALYLCASSLAGGSSTDTQYFGPGTRLTVL.

The rearrangement uses TRBV18 and TRBJ1-1; D gene unclear. V lost 5 bases to trimming and J lost 1 base, with 14 bases between them. Germline values: CDR1 KGHSH, CDR2 LQKENI. The CDR3 is 15 residues long. The CDR3 loop reads CASSIPGVGNTEAFF. The CDR3 region has the DNA TGTGCCAGCTCAATCCCCGGGGTGGGGAACACTGAAGCTTTCTTT.

CDR3 in amino acids: CASSQGSGGYADTQYF. The CDR3 bases are TGTGCCAGCAGCCAGGGCTCCGGGGGGTACGCAGATACGCAGTATTTT. The V call is TRBV4-2, the J call TRBJ2-3, with TRBD2 matching over 7 bases. Unmatched junction bases numbered 10, after V lost 3 bases and J lost 4 bases. The CDR3 spans 16 residues. Germline V gives CDR1 LGHNA, CDR2 YNFKEQ.

This clonotype was counted a few times. The chain carries TRBV12-3 or TRBV12-4 and TRBJ1-6; 7 bases match TRBD1. This CDR3 has 20 residues. J gave up 0 bases and V 6 bases, and 17 bases lay outside the gene matches. The CDR3 bases are TGTGCCAGCAGGTCCACCAACAGGGGACTTACTAGCTCCTATAATTCACCCCTCCACTTT. Translation gives CASRSTNRGLTSSYNSPLHF.

The CDR3 region is CASTPGQRTEAFF. The CDR3 bases are TGTGCCAGTACTCCGGGACAAAGGACTGAAGCTTTCTTT. The chain employs TRBV5-6 and TRBJ1-1; tentatively, D is TRBD1 (6 bases). The CDR3 length is 13 residues. CDR1 is SGHDT and CDR2 is YYEEEE in the germline V gene. V gave up 8 bases and J gave up 5 bases, with 16 bases separating them.

This clonotype has at least ten counts. For the CDR3, the DNA is TGTGCCAGCAGTGCTTCCTCAGGGTTAGTAGCTTTCTTT. This gives the protein CASSASSGLVAFF. The rearrangement uses TRBV2 and TRBJ1-1, with D tentatively TRBD1 (5 bases). CDR1 and CDR2 (germline): SNHLY, FYNNEI. V lost 4 bases and J 10 bases, leaving 16 bases between the germline ends. The length of the CDR3 is 13 residues.

The chain links TRBV28 to TRBJ2-7; D is undetermined. This CDR3 region has 11 residues. Germline assignment: CDR1 MDHEN and CDR2 SYDVKM. V shed 5 bases and J shed 7 bases, with 9 bases lying between them. CDR3 sequence: CASSLRMEQYF. The DNA for the CDR3 is TGTGCCAGCAGTCTAAGGATGGAGCAGTACTTC. The full variable domain, rest sourced from reference TRBV28 and TRBJ2-7, is DVKVTQSSRYLVKRTGEKVFLECVQDMDHENMFWYRQDPGLGLRLIYFSYDVKMKEKGDIPEGYSVSREKKERFSLILESASTNQTSMYLCASSLRMEQYFGPGTRLTVT.

In its sample, this clonotype was seen many times. This chain connects TRBV7-8 to TRBJ2-2; 9 bases align to TRBD1. J was trimmed by 0 bases and V by 4 bases; bases with no gene match: 9. This CDR3 spans 18 amino acids. Germline V lookup: CDR1 SGHVS, CDR2 FQNEAQ. The CDR3 DNA reads as TGTGCCAGCAGCTCAAGATTAACAGGGGGCCCGAACACCGGGGAGCTGTTTTTT. It translates to CASSSRLTGGPNTGELFF.

This clonotype came up many times. V is TRBV3-1 and J is TRBJ2-7; no definite D call. This CDR3 contains 11 residues. From germline, CDR1 is LGHDT and CDR2 YNNKEL (reference sequence). V gave up 2 bases and J gave up 4 bases, with 3 bases separating them. CDR3 sequence: CASSQRYEQYF. CDR3 DNA: TGTGCCAGCAGCCAACGGTACGAGCAGTACTTC.

This clonotype was seen only a few times. The chain employs TRBV7-6 and TRBJ2-2; the D gene is possibly TRBD1 (5 bases). Trimming cost V 5 bases and J 1 base, with 8 bases left between them. CDR1 is SGHVS, CDR2 FNYEAQ, per germline. The CDR3 contains 14 residues. The CDR3 sequence is CASSPGQNTGELFF. In DNA, the CDR3 is TGTGCCAGCAGCCCCGGACAGAACACCGGGGAGCTGTTTTTT.